This T cell receptor (beta chain) comes out of a study of somatic mutations in cytotoxic T cells in rheumatoid arthritis. Study-wide context: Each patient's diagnosis was followed right away by a blood draw (30 ml EDTA), before any treatment.

Clones were sequenced by immunoSEQ multiplex PCR, and TCRdb holds only the in-frame ones, with some missing. Of more than 15,000 clones listed, around 80% are singletons. Germline V gene sequence: CDR1 SEHNR, CDR2 FQNEAQ (reference sequence). V trimming: 4 bases; J trimming: 7 bases; junction bases outside the gene matches: 18. The CDR3 spans 17 residues. This clone was seen a single time. Its matching antigen is unknown. The study's findings and limits: In rheumatoid arthritis patients, unlike healthy controls, CD8+ clonality rose with age.

This rearrangement joins TRBV7-9 to TRBJ2-7; 8 positions agree with TRBD1. The sequence was collected from an adult with rheumatoid arthritis. The sample comprised CD8+ T cells sorted from blood. The CDR3 loop is CASSSPERQGTAAEQYF. CDR3 in DNA: TGTGCCAGCAGCTCACCCGAAAGACAGGGGACGGCCGCGGAGCAGTACTTC.